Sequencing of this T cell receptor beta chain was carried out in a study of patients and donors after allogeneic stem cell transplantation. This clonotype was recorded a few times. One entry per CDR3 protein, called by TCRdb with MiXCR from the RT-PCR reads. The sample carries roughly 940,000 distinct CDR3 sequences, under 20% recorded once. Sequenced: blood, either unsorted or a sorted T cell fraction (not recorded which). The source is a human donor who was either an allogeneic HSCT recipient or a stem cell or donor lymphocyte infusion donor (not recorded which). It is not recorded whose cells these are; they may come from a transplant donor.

CDR3 DNA: TGTGCCAGTAAGTTCAATCAGCCCCAGCATTTT. This codes for CASKFNQPQHF. V is TRBV12-3 or TRBV12-4 and J is TRBJ1-5; D not resolved. This CDR3 spans 11 amino acids. Trimming took off 9 bases at V and 3 bases at J, with 6 bases between the two ends.